This T cell receptor beta chain stems from a study of long-term antiretroviral therapy in people with HIV. Study-level points and caveats: Blood collection from the mid-2000s to the late 2010s possibly occurred under older ART regimens.

At survey level, the immunoSEQ assay was run in its v3.0 version. TCRdb's copy holds only in-frame clones and misses some; the assay was immunoSEQ multiplex PCR. The sample gives fewer than 20,000 clones, 60% to 80% of which show up once; more than 14% is in the top ten. As for this clone: The antigen is undetermined.

Without exception, participants with HIV were treated in the United States. The material sequenced was unsorted PBMCs, taken 1.5 years before starting antiretroviral therapy. The receptor was derived from a woman aged 45-65 years with HIV.

For the CDR3, the DNA is TGTGCCAGCAGCTTAAGGACCTTAGGGGGGGAACGGGGCAAAAACATTCAGTACTTC. This translates into CASSLRTLGGERGKNIQYF. The rearrangement uses TRBV7-9 and TRBJ2-4; maybe TRBD2 (7 bases). Germline loops: CDR1 SEHNR, CDR2 FQNEAQ (reference sequence). Trimming stripped 2 bases from V and 3 bases from J, with 23 bases between. CDR3 length equals 19 residues.